Listed here is a single T cell receptor (beta chain). Its antigen is currently unknown. The nonmyeloablative bone marrow transplants came from related graft donors, with transient mixed chimerism. Unstimulated regulatory T cells (CD4+CD25+CD127-), CD4+CD25- non-regulatory cells, CD4 and CD8 cells were FACS-sorted from thawed PBMCs. This sample is part of a study of Tregs in tolerant kidney transplant recipients. Using immunoSEQ multiplex PCR, the repertoire was profiled, and TCRdb retains in-frame clones only, with some absent. The sample yields around 86,000 clones, 75% to 95% seen once. Study-wide results and limits: Antigen-driven expansion was suggested because donor-specific Tregs expanded more than all Tregs in tolerant patients. Tregs expanded with activated donor B cells seemed most donor-specific. Some patients' samples used different primers over time, so nucleotide sequences weren't comparable.

Germline CDR1 is GTSNPN and CDR2 is SVGIG (reference sequence). CDR3 length: 14 amino acids. Trimming stripped 0 bases from V and 3 bases from J, with 12 bases between. The V and J genes are TRBV30 and TRBJ2-7; weak D call: TRBD1 (5 bases). The source was CD4+ T cells from blood (PBMCs), collected 24 months after the transplant. The receptor comes from a human patient who received a combined kidney and bone marrow transplant. The graft donor may have contributed some T cells. This CDR3 reads CAWSVLPGYYEQYF. The CDR3 nucleotides read TGTGCCTGGAGTGTACTTCCAGGGTACTACGAGCAGTACTTC.